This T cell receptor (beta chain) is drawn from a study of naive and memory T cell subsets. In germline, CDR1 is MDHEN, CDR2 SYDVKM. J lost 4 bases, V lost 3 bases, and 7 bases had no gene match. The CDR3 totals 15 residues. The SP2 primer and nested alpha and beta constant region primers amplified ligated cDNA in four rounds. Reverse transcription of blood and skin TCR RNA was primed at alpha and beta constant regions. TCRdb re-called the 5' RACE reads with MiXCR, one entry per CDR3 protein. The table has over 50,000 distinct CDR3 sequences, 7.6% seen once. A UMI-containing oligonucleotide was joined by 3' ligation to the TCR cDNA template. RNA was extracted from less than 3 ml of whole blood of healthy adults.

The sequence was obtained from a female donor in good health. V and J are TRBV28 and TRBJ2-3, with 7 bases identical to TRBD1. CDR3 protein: CASSFHRGGADTQYF. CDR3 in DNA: TGTGCCAGCAGTTTCCACAGGGGTGGGGCAGATACGCAGTATTTT. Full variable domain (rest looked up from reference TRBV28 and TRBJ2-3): DVKVTQSSRYLVKRTGEKVFLECVQDMDHENMFWYRQDPGLGLRLIYFSYDVKMKEKGDIPEGYSVSREKKERFSLILESASTNQTSMYLCASSFHRGGADTQYFGPGTRLTVL.